Listed here is a single T cell receptor (beta chain). As yet, its antigen is unknown. This sample is drawn from a study of T cell clones after liver transplantation. Study-level results: Post-transplant, graft-donor-reactive CD4 TCRbeta sequences in blood dropped significantly in most of the 8 subjects.

TCRdb keeps only in-frame clones here, not all; method: immunoSEQ multiplex PCR. The table lists some 120,000 clones, approximately 90% of them singletons. Unmatched junction bases numbered 4, after V lost 4 bases and J lost 4 bases. Germline CDR1 MNHNS, CDR2 SASEGT. The CDR3 has 15 residues. The source material was CD4+ T cells from blood, sampled 12 months after liver transplant. V usage is TRBV6-1 and J usage is TRBJ1-5; 10 bases align to TRBD1. The receptor's source is a human patient who received a liver transplant. Some T cells may arise from the graft donor. The CDR3 DNA is TGTGCCAGCAGTGGGGGACAGGGGATGAATCAGCCCCAGCATTTT. As protein: CASSGGQGMNQPQHF.